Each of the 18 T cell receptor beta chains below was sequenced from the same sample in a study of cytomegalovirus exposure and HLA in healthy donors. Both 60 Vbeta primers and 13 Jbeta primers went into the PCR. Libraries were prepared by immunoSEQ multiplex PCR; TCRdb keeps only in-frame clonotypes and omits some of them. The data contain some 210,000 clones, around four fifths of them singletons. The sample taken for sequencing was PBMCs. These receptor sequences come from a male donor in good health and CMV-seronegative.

The CDR3 region has the DNA TGCGCCAGCAGCCTAGACAGGGGCCGATTGGAGCAGTACTTC. Translation: CASSLDRGRLEQYF. This sequence joins TRBV4-1 and TRBJ2-7, with TRBD1 matching over 8 bases. With 4 bases clipped from V and 7 bases from J, the junction kept 9 bases outside the gene matches. Germline-derived CDR1 and CDR2 are MGHRA and YSYEKL. The CDR3 is made up of 14 amino acids.

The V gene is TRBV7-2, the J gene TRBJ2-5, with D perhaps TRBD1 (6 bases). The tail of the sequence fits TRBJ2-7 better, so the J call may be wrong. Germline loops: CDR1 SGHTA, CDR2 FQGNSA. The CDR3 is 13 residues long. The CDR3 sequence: CASSLATGFEQYF. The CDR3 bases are TGTGCCAGCAGCTTAGCTACAGGGTTCGAGCAGTACTTC.

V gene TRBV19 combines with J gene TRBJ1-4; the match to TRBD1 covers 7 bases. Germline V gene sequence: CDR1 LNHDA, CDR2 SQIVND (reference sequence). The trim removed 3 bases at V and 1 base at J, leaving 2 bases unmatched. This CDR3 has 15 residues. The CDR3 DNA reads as TGTGCCAGTAGTATTACAGGGGTAACTAATGAAAAACTGTTTTTT. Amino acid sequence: CASSITGVTNEKLFF.

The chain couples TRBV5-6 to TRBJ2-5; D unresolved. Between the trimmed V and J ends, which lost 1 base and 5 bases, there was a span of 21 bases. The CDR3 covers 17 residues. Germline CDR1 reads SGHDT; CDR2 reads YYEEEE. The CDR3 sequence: CASSLSGLAVHRETQYF. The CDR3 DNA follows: TGTGCCAGCAGCTTGAGTGGGTTGGCGGTCCATCGGGAGACCCAGTACTTC.

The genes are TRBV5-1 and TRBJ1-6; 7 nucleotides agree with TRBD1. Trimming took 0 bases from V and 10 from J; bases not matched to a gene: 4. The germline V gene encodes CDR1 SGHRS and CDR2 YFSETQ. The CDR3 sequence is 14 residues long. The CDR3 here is CASSLDRGVSPLHF. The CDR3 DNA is TGCGCCAGCAGCTTGGACAGGGGTGTGTCACCCCTCCACTTT.

This chain's CDR3 is CSVQINIYEQYF. The CDR3 coding sequence is TGCAGCGTTCAAATTAATATATACGAGCAGTACTTC. The chain carries TRBV29-1 and TRBJ2-5; D gene uncertain. The J call may be mistaken, given a closer DNA end match to TRBJ2-7. The length of the CDR3 is 12 residues. The V gene's germline CDR1 is SQVTM and CDR2 ANQGSEA.

CDR3 amino acids: CASSLGGTAYKEQFF. For the CDR3, the DNA is TGTGCCAGCAGCTTAGGCGGGACAGCCTATAAGGAGCAGTTCTTC. V usage is TRBV11-2 and J usage is TRBJ2-1; tentative D call: TRBD1 (7 bases). In germline, CDR1 is SGHAT, CDR2 FQNNGV. V dropped 1 base and J dropped 10 bases, with 17 bases sitting between them. The CDR3 is made up of 15 amino acids. Full variable domain (remainder filled in from reference TRBV11-2 and TRBJ2-1): EAGVAQSPRYKIIEKRQSVAFWCNPISGHATLYWYQQILGQGPKLLIQFQNNGVVDDSQLPKDRFSAERLKGVDSTLKIQPAKLEDSAVYLCASSLGGTAYKEQFFGPGTRLTVL.

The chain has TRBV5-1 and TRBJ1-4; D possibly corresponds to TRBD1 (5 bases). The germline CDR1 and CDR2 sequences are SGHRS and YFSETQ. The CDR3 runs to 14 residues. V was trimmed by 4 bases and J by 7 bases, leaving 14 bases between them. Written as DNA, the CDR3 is TGCGCCAGCAGCCCACGGTCTGACAGTGAAAAACTGTTTTTT. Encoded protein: CASSPRSDSEKLFF.

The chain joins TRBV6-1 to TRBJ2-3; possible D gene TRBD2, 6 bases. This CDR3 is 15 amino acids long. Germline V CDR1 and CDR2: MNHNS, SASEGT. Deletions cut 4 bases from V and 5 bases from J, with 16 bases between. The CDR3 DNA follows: TGTGCCAGCAGTGGGGGATGGGGGGAAGGAGATACGCAGTATTTT. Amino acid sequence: CASSGGWGEGDTQYF.

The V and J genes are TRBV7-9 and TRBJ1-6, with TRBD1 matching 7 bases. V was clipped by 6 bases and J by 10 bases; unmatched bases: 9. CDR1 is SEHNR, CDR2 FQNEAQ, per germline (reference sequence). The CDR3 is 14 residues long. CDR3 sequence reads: CASRLTGVGSPLHF. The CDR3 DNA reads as TGTGCCAGCAGACTCACAGGGGTCGGGTCACCCCTCCACTTT. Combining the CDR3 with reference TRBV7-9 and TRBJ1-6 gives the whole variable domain DTGVSQNPRHKITKRGQNVTFRCDPISEHNRLYWYRQTLGQGPEFLTYFQNEAQLEKSRLLSDRFSAERPKGSFSTLEIQRTEQGDSAMYLCASRLTGVGSPLHFGNGTRLTVT.

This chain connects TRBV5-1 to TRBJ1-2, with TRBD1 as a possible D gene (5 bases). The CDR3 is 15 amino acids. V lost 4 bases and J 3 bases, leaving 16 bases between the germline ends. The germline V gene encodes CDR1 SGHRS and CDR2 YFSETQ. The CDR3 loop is CASSPLLGADYGYTF. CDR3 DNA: TGCGCCAGCAGCCCGTTGTTAGGGGCGGACTATGGCTACACCTTC.

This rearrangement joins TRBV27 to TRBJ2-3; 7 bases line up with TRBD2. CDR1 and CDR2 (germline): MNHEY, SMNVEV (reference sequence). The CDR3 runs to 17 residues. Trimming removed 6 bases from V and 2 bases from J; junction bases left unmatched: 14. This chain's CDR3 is CASSFRLTSWNTDTQYF. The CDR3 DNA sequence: TGTGCCAGCAGCTTTCGTCTGACTAGCTGGAACACAGATACGCAGTATTTT.

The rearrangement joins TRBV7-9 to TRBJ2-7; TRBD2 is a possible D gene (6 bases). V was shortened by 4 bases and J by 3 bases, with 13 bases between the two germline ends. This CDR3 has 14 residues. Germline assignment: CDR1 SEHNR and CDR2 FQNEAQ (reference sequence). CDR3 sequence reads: CASSSDQTSYEQYF. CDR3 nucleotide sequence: TGTGCCAGCAGCTCCGACCAGACTAGCTACGAGCAGTACTTC. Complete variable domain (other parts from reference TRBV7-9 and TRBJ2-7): DTGVSQNPRHKITKRGQNVTFRCDPISEHNRLYWYRQTLGQGPEFLTYFQNEAQLEKSRLLSDRFSAERPKGSFSTLEIQRTEQGDSAMYLCASSSDQTSYEQYFGPGTRLTVT.

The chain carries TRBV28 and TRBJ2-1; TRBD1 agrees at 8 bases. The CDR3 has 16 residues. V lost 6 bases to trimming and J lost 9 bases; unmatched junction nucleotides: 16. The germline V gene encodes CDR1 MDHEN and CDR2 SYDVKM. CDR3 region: CASSPEGQGLWIEQFF. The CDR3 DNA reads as TGTGCCAGCAGCCCAGAAGGACAGGGATTATGGATTGAGCAGTTCTTC.

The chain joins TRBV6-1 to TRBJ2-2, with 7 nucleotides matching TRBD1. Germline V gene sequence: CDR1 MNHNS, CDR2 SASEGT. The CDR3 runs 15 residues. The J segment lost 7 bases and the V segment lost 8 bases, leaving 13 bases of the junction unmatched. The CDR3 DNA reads TGTGCCAGCCTGAGGATAGGGGGCATGAGCGGGGAGCTGTTTTTT. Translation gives CASLRIGGMSGELFF.

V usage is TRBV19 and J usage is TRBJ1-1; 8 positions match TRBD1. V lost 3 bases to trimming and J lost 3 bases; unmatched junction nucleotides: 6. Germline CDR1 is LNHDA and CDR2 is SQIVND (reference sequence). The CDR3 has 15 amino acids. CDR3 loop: CASSIGTGGYTEAFF. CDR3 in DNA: TGTGCCAGTAGTATCGGTACAGGGGGATACACTGAAGCTTTCTTT.

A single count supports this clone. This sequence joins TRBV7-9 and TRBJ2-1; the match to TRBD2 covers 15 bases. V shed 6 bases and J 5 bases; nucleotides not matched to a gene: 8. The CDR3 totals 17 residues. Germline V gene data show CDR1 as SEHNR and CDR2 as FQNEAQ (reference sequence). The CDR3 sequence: CASSSGLAGGPNNEQFF. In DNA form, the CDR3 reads TGTGCCAGCAGTTCCGGACTAGCGGGAGGGCCAAACAATGAGCAGTTCTTC.

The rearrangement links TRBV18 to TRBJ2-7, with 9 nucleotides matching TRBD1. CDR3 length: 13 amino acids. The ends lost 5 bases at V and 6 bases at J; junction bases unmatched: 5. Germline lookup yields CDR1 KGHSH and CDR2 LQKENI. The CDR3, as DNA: TGTGCCAGCTCAAGGGACAGGGACGCCGAGCAGTACTTC. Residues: CASSRDRDAEQYF.